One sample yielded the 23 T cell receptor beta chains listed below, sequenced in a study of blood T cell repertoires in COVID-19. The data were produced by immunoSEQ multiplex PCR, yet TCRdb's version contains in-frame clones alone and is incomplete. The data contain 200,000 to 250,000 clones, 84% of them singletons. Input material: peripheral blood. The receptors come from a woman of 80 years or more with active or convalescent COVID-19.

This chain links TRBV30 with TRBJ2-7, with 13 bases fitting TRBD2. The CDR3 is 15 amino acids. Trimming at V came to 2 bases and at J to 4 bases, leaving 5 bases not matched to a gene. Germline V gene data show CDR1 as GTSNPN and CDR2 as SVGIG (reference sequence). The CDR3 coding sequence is TGTGCCTGGAGTAAGACTAGCGGGAGGTTGTACGAGCAGTACTTC. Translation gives CAWSKTSGRLYEQYF.

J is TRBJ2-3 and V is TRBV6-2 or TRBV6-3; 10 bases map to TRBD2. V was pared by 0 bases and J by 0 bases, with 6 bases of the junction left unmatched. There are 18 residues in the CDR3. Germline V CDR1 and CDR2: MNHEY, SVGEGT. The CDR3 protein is CASSYSASGGPSTDTQYF. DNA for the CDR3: TGTGCCAGCAGTTACTCTGCTAGCGGGGGACCTAGCACAGATACGCAGTATTTT.

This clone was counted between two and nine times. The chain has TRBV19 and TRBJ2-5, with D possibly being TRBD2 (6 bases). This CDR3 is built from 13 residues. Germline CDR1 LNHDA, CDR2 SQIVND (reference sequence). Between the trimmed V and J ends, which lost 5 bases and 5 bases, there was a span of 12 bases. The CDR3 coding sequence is TGTGCCAGTAGTCGGGGGTATATGGAGACCCAGTACTTC. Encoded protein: CASSRGYMETQYF.

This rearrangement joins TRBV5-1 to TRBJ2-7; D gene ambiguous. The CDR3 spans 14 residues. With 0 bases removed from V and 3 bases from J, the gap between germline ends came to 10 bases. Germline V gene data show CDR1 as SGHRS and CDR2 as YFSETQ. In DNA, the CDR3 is TGCGCCAGCAGCTTGGATAACAGCATCTACGAGCAGTACTTC. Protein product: CASSLDNSIYEQYF.

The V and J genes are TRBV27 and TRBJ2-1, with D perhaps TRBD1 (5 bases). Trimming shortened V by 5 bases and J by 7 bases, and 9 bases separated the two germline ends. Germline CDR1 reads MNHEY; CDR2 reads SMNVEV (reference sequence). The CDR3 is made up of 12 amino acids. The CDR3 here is CASSLQGNEQFF. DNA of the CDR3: TGTGCCAGCAGTCTGCAGGGAAATGAGCAGTTCTTC.

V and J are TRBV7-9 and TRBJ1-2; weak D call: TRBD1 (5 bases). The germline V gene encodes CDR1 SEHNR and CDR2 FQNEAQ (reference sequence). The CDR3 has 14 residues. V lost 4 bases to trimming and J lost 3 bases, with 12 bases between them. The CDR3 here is CASSSNRGDYGYTF. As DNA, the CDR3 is TGTGCCAGCAGCTCCAATCGGGGGGACTATGGCTACACCTTC.

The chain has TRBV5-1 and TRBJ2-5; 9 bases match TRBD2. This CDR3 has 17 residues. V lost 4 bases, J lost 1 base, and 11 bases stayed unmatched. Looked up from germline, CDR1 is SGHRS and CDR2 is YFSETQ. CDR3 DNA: TGCGCCAGCAGCGTAGGTGGTGGAGCGGGAGGCCAAGAGACCCAGTACTTC. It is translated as CASSVGGGAGGQETQYF.

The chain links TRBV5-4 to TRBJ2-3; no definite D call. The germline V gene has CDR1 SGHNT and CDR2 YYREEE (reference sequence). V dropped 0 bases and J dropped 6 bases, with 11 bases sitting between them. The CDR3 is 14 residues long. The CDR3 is CASSLGRGQDTQYF. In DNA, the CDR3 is TGTGCCAGCAGCTTGGGTCGCGGCCAGGATACGCAGTATTTT.

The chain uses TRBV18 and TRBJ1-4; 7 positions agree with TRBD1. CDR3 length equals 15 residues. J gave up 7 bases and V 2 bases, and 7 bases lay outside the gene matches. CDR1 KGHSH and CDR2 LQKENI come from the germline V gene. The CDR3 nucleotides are TGTGCCAGCTCACCAATAGGGGGCTGGGGTGAAAAACTGTTTTTT. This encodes CASSPIGGWGEKLFF.

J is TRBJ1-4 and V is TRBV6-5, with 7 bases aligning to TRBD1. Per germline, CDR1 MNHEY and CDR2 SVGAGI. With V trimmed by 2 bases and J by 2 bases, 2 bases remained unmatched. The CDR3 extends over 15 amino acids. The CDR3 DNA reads TGTGCCAGCAGTTACCACAGGGGCACTAATGAAAAACTGTTTTTT. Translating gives CASSYHRGTNEKLFF.

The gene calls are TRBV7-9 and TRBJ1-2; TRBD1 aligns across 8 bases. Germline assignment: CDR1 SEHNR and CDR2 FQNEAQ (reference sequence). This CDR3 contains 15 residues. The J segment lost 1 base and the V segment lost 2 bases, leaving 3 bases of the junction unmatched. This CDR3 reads CASSLMDRDNYGYTF. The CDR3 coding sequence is TGTGCCAGCAGCTTAATGGACAGGGATAACTATGGCTACACCTTC.

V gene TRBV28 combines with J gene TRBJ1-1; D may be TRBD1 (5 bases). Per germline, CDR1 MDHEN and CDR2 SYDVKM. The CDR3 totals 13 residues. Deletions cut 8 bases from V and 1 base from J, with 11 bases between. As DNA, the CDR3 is TGTGCCAGCGTTGTAACAGGGAACACTGAAGCTTTCTTT. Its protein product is CASVVTGNTEAFF.

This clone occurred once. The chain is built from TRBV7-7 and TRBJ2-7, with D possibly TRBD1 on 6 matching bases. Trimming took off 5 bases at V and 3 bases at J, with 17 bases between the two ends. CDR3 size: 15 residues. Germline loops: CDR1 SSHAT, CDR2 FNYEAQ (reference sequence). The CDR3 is CASSPPRTAFYEQYF. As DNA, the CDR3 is TGTGCCAGCAGCCCCCCTAGGACAGCCTTCTACGAGCAGTACTTC.

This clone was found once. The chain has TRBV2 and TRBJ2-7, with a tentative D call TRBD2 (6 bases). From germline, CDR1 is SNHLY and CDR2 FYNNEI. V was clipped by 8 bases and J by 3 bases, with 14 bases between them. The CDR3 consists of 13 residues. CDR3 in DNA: TGTGCCAGCGCATCTAGCGTGCACTACGAGCAGTACTTC. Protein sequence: CASASSVHYEQYF.

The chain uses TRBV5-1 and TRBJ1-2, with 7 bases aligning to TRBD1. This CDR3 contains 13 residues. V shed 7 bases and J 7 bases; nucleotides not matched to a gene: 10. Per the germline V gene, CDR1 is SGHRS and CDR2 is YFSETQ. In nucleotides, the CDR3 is TGCGCCAGCCGAACGACAGGGTTGGCTGGCTACACCTTC. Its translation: CASRTTGLAGYTF.

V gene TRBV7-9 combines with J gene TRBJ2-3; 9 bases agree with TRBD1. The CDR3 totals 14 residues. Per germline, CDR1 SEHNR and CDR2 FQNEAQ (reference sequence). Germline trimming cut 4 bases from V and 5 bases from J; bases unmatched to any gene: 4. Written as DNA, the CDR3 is TGTGCCAGCAGCTCCCGGACAGGGGAAGATACGCAGTATTTT. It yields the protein CASSSRTGEDTQYF.

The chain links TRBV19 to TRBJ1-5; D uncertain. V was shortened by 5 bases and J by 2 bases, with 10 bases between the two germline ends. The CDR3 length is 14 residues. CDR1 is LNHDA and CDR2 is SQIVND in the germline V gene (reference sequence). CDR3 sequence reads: CASSLTGGNQPQHF. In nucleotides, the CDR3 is TGTGCCAGTAGTCTGACCGGGGGCAATCAGCCCCAGCATTTT.

The DNA for the CDR3 is TGTGCCAGCAGTGTGACAGGGGGGTTTTCTGAAGCTTTCTTT. It codes for CASSVTGGFSEAFF. The chain employs TRBV27 and TRBJ1-1; TRBD1 aligns across 9 bases. The CDR3 has 14 amino acids. V trimming: 5 bases; J trimming: 6 bases; junction bases outside the gene matches: 7. In germline, CDR1 is MNHEY, CDR2 SMNVEV (reference sequence).

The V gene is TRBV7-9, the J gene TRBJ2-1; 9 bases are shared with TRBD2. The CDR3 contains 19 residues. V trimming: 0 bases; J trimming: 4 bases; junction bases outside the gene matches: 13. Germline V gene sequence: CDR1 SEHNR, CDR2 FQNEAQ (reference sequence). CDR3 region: CASSLAGVGSGRWYNEQFF. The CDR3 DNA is TGTGCCAGCAGCTTAGCGGGGGTAGGTAGCGGGAGATGGTACAATGAGCAGTTCTTC.

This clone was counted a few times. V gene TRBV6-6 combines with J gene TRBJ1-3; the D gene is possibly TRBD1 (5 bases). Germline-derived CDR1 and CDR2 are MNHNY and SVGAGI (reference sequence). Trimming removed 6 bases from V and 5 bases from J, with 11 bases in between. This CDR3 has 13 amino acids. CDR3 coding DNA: TGTGCCAGCAGGGAGACAGAGAGAAACACCATATATTTT. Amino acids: CASRETERNTIYF.

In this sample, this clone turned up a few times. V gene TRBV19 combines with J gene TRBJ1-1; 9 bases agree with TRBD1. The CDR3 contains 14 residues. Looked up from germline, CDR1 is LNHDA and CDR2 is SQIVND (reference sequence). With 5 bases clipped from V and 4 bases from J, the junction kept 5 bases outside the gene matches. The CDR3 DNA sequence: TGTGCCAGTAGTGAACAGGGGGCGGTCACTGAAGCTTTCTTT. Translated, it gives CASSEQGAVTEAFF.

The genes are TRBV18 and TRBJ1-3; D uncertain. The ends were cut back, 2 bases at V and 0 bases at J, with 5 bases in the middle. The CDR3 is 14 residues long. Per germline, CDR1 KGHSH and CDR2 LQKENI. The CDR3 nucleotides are TGTGCCAGCTCACCAGGGAGCTCTGGAAACACCATATATTTT. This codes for CASSPGSSGNTIYF.

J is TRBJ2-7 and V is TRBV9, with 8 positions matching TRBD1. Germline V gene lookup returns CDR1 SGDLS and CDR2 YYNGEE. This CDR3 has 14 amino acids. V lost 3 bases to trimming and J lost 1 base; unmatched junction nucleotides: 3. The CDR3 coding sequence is TGTGCCAGCAGCGCAACAGGGGGGTCCTACGAGCAGTACTTC. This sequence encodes CASSATGGSYEQYF.